A single sample gave rise to the 31 T cell receptor beta chains below, sequenced in a study of T cells expressing NK-cell markers. Following a re-call of the 5' RACE reads, TCRdb has one entry per CDR3 protein and lacks DNA. In total, the table holds some 300,000 distinct CDR3 sequences. Sequencing input: blood T cells: a sorted CD56 or NKG2C T cell subset, CD4+ or CD8+ T cells, or bulk PBMC T cells (not recorded which). The receptors here all came from a man younger than 30 in good health.

The rearrangement joins TRBV21-1 to TRBJ2-2; the TCRdb call, TRBD1, lacks DNA for checking. TRBV21-1 is classified as a pseudogene. This CDR3 comprises 15 residues. CDR3 region: CASSGPDRLGGELFF.

This chain uses TRBV12-3 or TRBV12-4 with TRBJ2-2; TCRdb's D call of TRBD1 is untestable without DNA. The CDR3 consists of 15 residues. CDR3 region: CASRRGGTYTGELFF.

The chain couples TRBV7-8 to TRBJ2-2. This CDR3 has 12 residues. Germline V gene lookup returns CDR1 SGHVS and CDR2 FQNEAQ. The chain's CDR3 is CASSFGSGELFF.

The J gene is TRBJ2-4, the V gene TRBV5-6. Germline values: CDR1 SGHDT, CDR2 YYEEEE. This CDR3 region has 15 residues. CDR3 residues: CASSRSLGAKNIQYF.

The chain joins TRBV2 to TRBJ2-5. The CDR3 consists of 15 residues. CDR1 and CDR2 (germline): SNHLY, FYNNEI. This CDR3 reads CASSDPTTLQETQYF.

J is TRBJ2-7 and V is TRBV12-3 or TRBV12-4. The CDR3 has 13 amino acids. The CDR3: CASSLDVSYEQYF.

This chain links TRBV12-3 or TRBV12-4 with TRBJ2-2. The CDR3 covers 16 residues. The CDR3 region is CASSSDRTRVTGELFF.

The chain couples TRBV12-3 or TRBV12-4 to TRBJ2-5. The CDR3 sequence is 13 residues long. The CDR3 protein is CASQQRTQETQYF.

V is TRBV4-2 and J is TRBJ2-1; without DNA, the TCRdb call of TRBD2 cannot be checked. The CDR3 consists of 17 residues. Germline V gene lookup returns CDR1 LGHNA and CDR2 YNFKEQ. CDR3: CASSQELAGGPGDEQFF.

The genes are TRBV30 and TRBJ2-1; TCRdb names TRBD2, which stays unverified in the absence of DNA. Germline lookup yields CDR1 GTSNPN and CDR2 SVGIG (reference sequence). This CDR3 has 15 amino acids. The CDR3 sequence: CAWSQGLRSYNEQFF. The full variable domain, in which reference TRBV30 and TRBJ2-1 provide the parts outside the CDR3, is SQTIHQWPATLVQPVGSPLSLECTVEGTSNPNLYWYRQAAGRGLQLLFYSVGIGQISSEVPQNLSASRPQDRQFILSSKKLLLSDSGFYLCAWSQGLRSYNEQFFGPGTRLTVL.

This chain uses TRBV28 with TRBJ2-3; TCRdb lists TRBD2, though no DNA is available to test this call. Per the germline V gene, CDR1 is MDHEN and CDR2 is SYDVKM. The CDR3 covers 19 residues. The CDR3: CASREAPGLAGVRTDTQYF.

The J gene is TRBJ2-1, the V gene TRBV29-1; TCRdb outputs TRBD1, but without DNA this stays unchecked. The CDR3 loop spans 14 amino acids. From germline, CDR1 is SQVTM and CDR2 ANQGSEA. The CDR3: CSVDFGGAYNEQFF.

The CDR3 sequence is CSAVGGTSGTDTQYF. This chain joins TRBV20-1 and TRBJ2-3; there is no DNA to check the TCRdb D call of TRBD2. The CDR3 contains 15 residues. Germline V lookup: CDR1 DFQATT, CDR2 SNEGSKA (reference sequence).

The chain carries TRBV5-4 and TRBJ2-1. The CDR3 contains 13 residues. Germline V gives CDR1 SGHNT, CDR2 YYREEE (reference sequence). CDR3 residues: CASSQTQIGEQFF. The full variable domain, its missing parts supplied by reference TRBV5-4 and TRBJ2-1, is ETGVTQSPTHLIKTRGQQVTLRCSSQSGHNTVSWYQQALGQGPQFIFQYYREEENGRGNFPPRFSGLQFPNYSSELNVNALELDDSALYLCASSQTQIGEQFFGPGTRLTVL.

CDR3: CASSRLGQGSYNEQFF. The J gene is TRBJ2-1, the V gene TRBV3-1; TCRdb designates TRBD1, a call that cannot be tested without DNA. The CDR3 has 16 residues. CDR1 is LGHDT, CDR2 YNNKEL, per germline (reference sequence).

The chain couples TRBV2 to TRBJ2-7; checking the TCRdb D call of TRBD2 is not possible without DNA. Germline values: CDR1 SNHLY, CDR2 FYNNEI. The CDR3 is made up of 15 amino acids. CDR3 loop: CASSLGTSAAYEQYF.

The chain couples TRBV2 to TRBJ2-1; TCRdb picks TRBD2, but there is no DNA to check that call. The CDR3 sequence is 15 residues long. The germline CDR1 and CDR2 sequences are SNHLY and FYNNEI. CDR3 in amino acids: CASSDRAGGPGEQFF. Full variable domain (remainder filled in from reference TRBV2 and TRBJ2-1): EPEVTQTPSHQVTQMGQEVILRCVPISNHLYFYWYRQILGQKVEFLVSFYNNEISEKSEIFDDQFSVERPDGSNFTLKIRSTKLEDSAMYFCASSDRAGGPGEQFFGPGTRLTVL.

This chain links TRBV7-6 with TRBJ1-4. CDR3 size: 14 residues. In germline, CDR1 is SGHVS, CDR2 FNYEAQ. CDR3 in amino acids: CASSSRAGREKLFF.

The genes are TRBV20-1 and TRBJ1-4; absent DNA, TCRdb's TRBD1 call cannot be checked. Germline V gives CDR1 DFQATT, CDR2 SNEGSKA (reference sequence). This CDR3 is 13 amino acids long. CDR3 protein: CSAEPGRQEKLFF.

This chain joins TRBV28 and TRBJ2-3; TCRdb designates TRBD1, a call that cannot be tested without DNA. The CDR3 spans 15 residues. Germline lookup yields CDR1 MDHEN and CDR2 SYDVKM. The CDR3 region is CASSSEGAESDTQYF. Using reference TRBV28 and TRBJ2-3 for the parts outside the CDR3, the full variable domain is DVKVTQSSRYLVKRTGEKVFLECVQDMDHENMFWYRQDPGLGLRLIYFSYDVKMKEKGDIPEGYSVSREKKERFSLILESASTNQTSMYLCASSSEGAESDTQYFGPGTRLTVL.

The gene calls are TRBV29-1 and TRBJ1-5. This CDR3 has 14 amino acids. Germline V gives CDR1 SQVTM, CDR2 ANQGSEA. CDR3 amino acids: CSVVDGTSNQPQHF.

The rearrangement links TRBV4-1 to TRBJ1-1; TCRdb proposes TRBD1, but this gene call is untestable without DNA. Germline CDR1 reads MGHRA; CDR2 reads YSYEKL. The CDR3 sequence is 17 residues long. The CDR3 is CASSQGQGRSVDTEAFF.

The CDR3 sequence: CSVEGGLAGGSQETQYF. The genes are TRBV29-1 and TRBJ2-5; TCRdb proposes TRBD2, but this gene call is untestable without DNA. There are 17 residues in the CDR3. Per germline, CDR1 SQVTM and CDR2 ANQGSEA.

J is TRBJ1-3 and V is TRBV18. CDR3 length equals 14 residues. Germline V CDR1 and CDR2: KGHSH, LQKENI. The CDR3 sequence is CASSTEHQGVTIYF. Filled out from reference TRBV18 and TRBJ1-3, the complete variable domain reads NAGVMQNPRHLVRRRGQEARLRCSPMKGHSHVYWYRQLPEEGLKFMVYLQKENIIDESGMPKERFSAEFPKEGPSILRIQQVVRGDSAAYFCASSTEHQGVTIYFGEGSWLTVV.

This chain joins TRBV27 and TRBJ2-3; TCRdb's D call, TRBD2, is unchecked because there is no DNA. CDR1 MNHEY and CDR2 SMNVEV come from the germline V gene (reference sequence). There are 16 residues in the CDR3. This chain's CDR3 is CASSQRLAGKTNTQYF.

The V call is TRBV5-1, the J call TRBJ2-1. CDR1 and CDR2 (germline): SGHRS, YFSETQ. This CDR3 is built from 14 residues. The CDR3 reads CASRLRSNYNEQFF. Combining the CDR3 with reference TRBV5-1 and TRBJ2-1 gives the whole variable domain KAGVTQTPRYLIKTRGQQVTLSCSPISGHRSVSWYQQTPGQGLQFLFEYFSETQRNKGNFPGRFSGRQFSNSRSEMNVSTLELGDSALYLCASRLRSNYNEQFFGPGTRLTVL.

CDR3: CASSVDRGELGGYTF. The gene calls are TRBV9 and TRBJ1-2; TCRdb's D gene call, TRBD1, goes unchecked for lack of DNA. Germline CDR1 and CDR2: SGDLS and YYNGEE. There are 15 residues in the CDR3.

The chain employs TRBV20-1 and TRBJ1-1; checking the TCRdb D call of TRBD1 is not possible without DNA. The CDR3 has 14 amino acids. CDR1 is DFQATT and CDR2 is SNEGSKA in the germline V gene (reference sequence). CDR3 sequence reads: CSARDREDSPKAFF.

The chain is built from TRBV5-1 and TRBJ2-3; as DNA is missing, the TRBD2 call by TCRdb cannot be tested. CDR1 is SGHRS, CDR2 YFSETQ, per germline. The CDR3 has 15 residues. CDR3: CASSQLATRTDTQYF.

The chain employs TRBV12-3 or TRBV12-4 and TRBJ2-3; TCRdb's D call of TRBD2 is untestable without DNA. The CDR3 spans 15 residues. CDR3 residues: CASTGTSGYTDTQYF.

The gene calls are TRBV12-3 or TRBV12-4 and TRBJ2-1; TCRdb lists TRBD2, though no DNA is available to test this call. The CDR3 sequence is 13 residues long. CDR3 amino acids: CASSLVGTPGQFF.